This paragraph covers one TCR beta chain sequence. Its specific antigen is unknown. The junction shows a germline mismatch at one end, possibly a read error. This sample's time point label indicates: baseline pretreatment blood. Per the publication, the treatment or condition label means: 15 Gy SBRT to primary tumor, nephrectomy 4 weeks later. To follow tumor-enriched clonotypes, serial peripheral blood was collected from radiation-treated patients at baseline and at 2 weeks and 4 weeks after SBRT. Renal cell carcinoma with clear cell pathology was present in all patients. The QIAamp DNA Blood Mini Kit (Qiagen) was used to prepare genomic DNA for TCR sequencing. Samples were included in the analyses only if all quality control checks were passed. The sample belongs to a study of radiation and T cells in renal cell carcinoma (dated by TCRdb to 2020 to 2022). Study-level background: Samples were obtained from a clinical trial, in which 15 Gy stereotactic body radiation therapy was delivered to primary renal cell carcinomas and nephrectomy was performed 4 weeks later. In total, approximately 53 samples, comprising some 25 tumors and some 27 peripheral blood samples, were subjected to TCR beta sequencing. Across all 53 samples, under 5,000,000 unique CDR3 nucleotide sequences encoding roughly 2,800,000 unique CDR3 amino acid sequences were identified. Here is what the overall study found, with its caveats: Changes in the blood repertoire were not tracked past 4 weeks after treatment. In blood, the top tumor clonotypes increased from baseline to 2 weeks after radiation and then shrank by 4 weeks, which suggests a temporary expansion of tumor-resident clones. No pretreatment tumor biopsies were available, so the baseline intratumoral presence of clonotypes could not be determined. With a single-armed trial design, the study had no way to address how radiation dose or scheduling affects the TCR repertoire.

The immunoSEQ kit was used, according to the manufacturer's recommendations, to generate TCR beta libraries from genomic DNA. To prepare libraries, a first multiplex PCR with proprietary primers was run, followed by a second PCR that added unique barcodes, and a bead cleanup was done after each round. A positive control reaction and a negative control reaction, both provided in the kit, were run with every batch of samples. The final libraries underwent checking on an Agilent 4200 TapeStation D1000 ScreenTape, volumetric pooling, and quantification by qPCR. Sequencing was performed on an Illumina NextSeq500 with a MidOutput 150-cycle cartridge, and 156 Read1 and 15 Index1 cycles were run with kit custom primers. The pooled library was loaded at 0.85 to 1 pM, with a roughly 20% PhiX control spiked in. The original pipeline was this. Vendor-processed data were analyzed in R, and a clonotype was defined as all T cells sharing the same CDR3 nucleotide sequence. For clone abundance analyses, frequencies were normalized to the 10,000 most abundant clones in each sample. Public T cell clones, averaging fewer than five per sample, were removed before analysis. Tumor-enriched clonotypes and baseline blood-enriched clonotypes were defined as those with an abundance difference of at least 32-fold between compartments. A beta-binomial differential abundance model was used to identify clonotypes that were expanded or contracted between blood time points. Tumor-blood repertoire similarity was measured with the Baroni-Urbani and Buser coefficient, and group comparisons used two-tailed Wilcoxon tests in R. TCRdb's version of the immuneACCESS table is confined to in-frame rearrangements and falls short of the full clone set. An unresolved V gene accounts for under half of the shortfall where checked; the remainder is of unknown origin. V, J and clone size were drawn from that table, and D and trimming were deduced from the DNA. This sample has 130,000 to 150,000 clones in its table, and about 87% of those were observed once. Over 3.5% of the sample is held by the ten biggest clonotypes.

From its cysteine to its phenylalanine, the CDR3 spans 17 amino acids. Of the read, only the CDR3 DNA is kept; its 51 bases are in frame from base 1. For CDR1 and CDR2, the germline V gene (reference sequence) lists SSHAT and FNYEAQ. This sequence originates from a woman between 65 and 79 years old with renal cell carcinoma. The material sequenced was blood, taken from a patient whose treatment included radiotherapy and nephrectomy. The chain is assembled from TRBV7-7 and TRBJ2-5; TRBD2 is possibly the D segment (5 matching bases). The DNA sequence is TGTGCTAGCAGCTTAGCTATTCACAGAATGCGGGAAGAGACCCAGTACTTC. It codes for CASSLAIHRMREETQYF.